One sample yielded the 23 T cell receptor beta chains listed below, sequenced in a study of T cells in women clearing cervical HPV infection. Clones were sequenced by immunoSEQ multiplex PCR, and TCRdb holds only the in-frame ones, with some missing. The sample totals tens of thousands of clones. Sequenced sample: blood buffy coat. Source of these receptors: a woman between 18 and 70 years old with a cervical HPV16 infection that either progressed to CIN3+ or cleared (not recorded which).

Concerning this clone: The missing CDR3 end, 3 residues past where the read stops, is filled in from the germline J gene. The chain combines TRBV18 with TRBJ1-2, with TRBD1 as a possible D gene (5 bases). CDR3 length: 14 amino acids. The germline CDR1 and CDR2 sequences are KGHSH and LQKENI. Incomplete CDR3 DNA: TGTGCCAGCTCACCGGAAGGGGTCCTTTGGGAC. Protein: CASSPEGVLWD. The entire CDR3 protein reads CASSPEGVLWDYTF. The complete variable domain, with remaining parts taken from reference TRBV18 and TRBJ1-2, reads NAGVMQNPRHLVRRRGQEARLRCSPMKGHSHVYWYRQLPEEGLKFMVYLQKENIIDESGMPKERFSAEFPKEGPSILRIQQVVRGDSAAYFCASSPEGVLWDYTFGSGTRLTVV.

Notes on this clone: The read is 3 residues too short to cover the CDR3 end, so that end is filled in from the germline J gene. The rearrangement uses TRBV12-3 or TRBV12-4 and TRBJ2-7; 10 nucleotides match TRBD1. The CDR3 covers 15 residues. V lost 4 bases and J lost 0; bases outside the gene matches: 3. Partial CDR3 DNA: TGTGCCAGCAGTTGGGGACAGGGGCACTCCTACGAG. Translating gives CASSWGQGHSYE. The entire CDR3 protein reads CASSWGQGHSYEQYF.

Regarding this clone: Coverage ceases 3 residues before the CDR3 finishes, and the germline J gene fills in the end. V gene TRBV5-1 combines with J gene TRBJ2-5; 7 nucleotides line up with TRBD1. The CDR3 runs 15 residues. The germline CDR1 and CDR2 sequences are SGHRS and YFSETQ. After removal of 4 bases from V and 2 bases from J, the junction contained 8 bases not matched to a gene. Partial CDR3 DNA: TGCGCCAGCAGCCAGGGGACAGCCACTCAAGAGACC. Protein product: CASSQGTATQET. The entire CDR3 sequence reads CASSQGTATQETQYF.

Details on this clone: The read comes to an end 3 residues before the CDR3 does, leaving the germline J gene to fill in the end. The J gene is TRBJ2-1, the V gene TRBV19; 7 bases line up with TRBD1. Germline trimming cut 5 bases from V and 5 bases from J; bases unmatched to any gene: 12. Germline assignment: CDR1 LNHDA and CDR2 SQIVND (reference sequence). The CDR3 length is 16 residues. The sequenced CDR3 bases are TGTGCCAGTAGTTCCCTCGGGGACAGAAGACACAATGAG. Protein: CASSSLGDRRHNE. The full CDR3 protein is CASSSLGDRRHNEQFF.

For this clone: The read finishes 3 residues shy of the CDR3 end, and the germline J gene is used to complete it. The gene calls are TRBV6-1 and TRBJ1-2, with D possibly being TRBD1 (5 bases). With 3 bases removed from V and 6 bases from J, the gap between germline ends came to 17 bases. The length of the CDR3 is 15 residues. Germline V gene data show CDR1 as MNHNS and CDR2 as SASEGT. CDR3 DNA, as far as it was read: TGTGCCAGCAGTGACGGTTCAGGGAGGAGACATGGC. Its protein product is CASSDGSGRRHG. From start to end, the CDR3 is CASSDGSGRRHGYTF.

CDR3 sequence reads: CASSPSGASGANVLFF. The sequenced CDR3 bases are TGTGCCAGCTCACCGTCAGGGGCCTCTGGGGCCAACGTA. The V and J genes are TRBV18 and TRBJ1-4, with a tentative D call TRBD1 (6 bases). The read ends 3 residues before the CDR3 terminus; that terminus is restored from the germline J gene. The CDR3 runs 16 residues. CDR1 and CDR2 from the germline V gene are KGHSH and LQKENI.

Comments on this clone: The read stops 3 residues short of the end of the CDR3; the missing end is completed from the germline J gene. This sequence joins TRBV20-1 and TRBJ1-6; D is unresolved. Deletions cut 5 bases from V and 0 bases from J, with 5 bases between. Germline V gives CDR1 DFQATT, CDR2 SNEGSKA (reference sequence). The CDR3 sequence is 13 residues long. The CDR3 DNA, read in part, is TGCAGTGCTTATAGCTCCTATAATTCACCC. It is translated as CSAYSSYNSP. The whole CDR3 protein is CSAYSSYNSPLHF.

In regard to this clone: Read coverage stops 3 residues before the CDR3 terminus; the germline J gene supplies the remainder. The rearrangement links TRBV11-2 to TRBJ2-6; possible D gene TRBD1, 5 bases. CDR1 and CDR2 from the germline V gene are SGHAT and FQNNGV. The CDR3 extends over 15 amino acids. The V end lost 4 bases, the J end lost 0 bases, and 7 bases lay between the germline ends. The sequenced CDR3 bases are TGTGCCAGCAGCTCCCAGGGCTCTGGGGCCAACGTC. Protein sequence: CASSSQGSGANV. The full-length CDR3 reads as CASSSQGSGANVLTF. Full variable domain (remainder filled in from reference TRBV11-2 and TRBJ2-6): EAGVAQSPRYKIIEKRQSVAFWCNPISGHATLYWYQQILGQGPKLLIQFQNNGVVDDSQLPKDRFSAERLKGVDSTLKIQPAKLEDSAVYLCASSSQGSGANVLTFGAGSRLTVL.

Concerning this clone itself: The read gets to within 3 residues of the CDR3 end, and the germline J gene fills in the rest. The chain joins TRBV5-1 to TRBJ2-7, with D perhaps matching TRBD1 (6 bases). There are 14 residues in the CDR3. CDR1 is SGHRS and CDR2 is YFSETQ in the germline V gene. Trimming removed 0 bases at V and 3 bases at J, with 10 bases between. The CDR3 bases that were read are TGCGCCAGCAGCTTGGGAGGGGGAGACTACGAG. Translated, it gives CASSLGGGDYE. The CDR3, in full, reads CASSLGGGDYEQYF.

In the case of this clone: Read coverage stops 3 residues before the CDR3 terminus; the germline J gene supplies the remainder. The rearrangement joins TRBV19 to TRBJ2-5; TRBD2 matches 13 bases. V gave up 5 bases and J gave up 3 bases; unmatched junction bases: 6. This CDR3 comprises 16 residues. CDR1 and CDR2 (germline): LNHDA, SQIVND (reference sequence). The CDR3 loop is CASSGWTSGGEETQYF. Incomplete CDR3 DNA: TGTGCCAGTAGTGGATGGACTAGCGGGGGAGAAGAGACC.

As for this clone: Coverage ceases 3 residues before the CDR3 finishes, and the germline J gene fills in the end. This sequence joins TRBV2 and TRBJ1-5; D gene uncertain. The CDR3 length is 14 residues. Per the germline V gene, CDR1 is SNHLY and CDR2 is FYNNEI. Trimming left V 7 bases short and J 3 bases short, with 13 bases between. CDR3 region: CASKTEVPNQPQHF. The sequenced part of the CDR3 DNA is TGTGCCAGCAAAACAGAGGTCCCCAATCAGCCC.

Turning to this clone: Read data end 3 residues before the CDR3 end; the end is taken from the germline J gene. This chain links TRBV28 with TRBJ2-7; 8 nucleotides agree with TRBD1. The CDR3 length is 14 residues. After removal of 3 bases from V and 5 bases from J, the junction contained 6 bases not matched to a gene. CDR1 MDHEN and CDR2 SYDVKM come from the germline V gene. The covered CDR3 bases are TGTGCCAGCAGTTTTAGACAGGGGCGGAACGAG. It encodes CASSFRQGRNE. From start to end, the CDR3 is CASSFRQGRNEQYF.

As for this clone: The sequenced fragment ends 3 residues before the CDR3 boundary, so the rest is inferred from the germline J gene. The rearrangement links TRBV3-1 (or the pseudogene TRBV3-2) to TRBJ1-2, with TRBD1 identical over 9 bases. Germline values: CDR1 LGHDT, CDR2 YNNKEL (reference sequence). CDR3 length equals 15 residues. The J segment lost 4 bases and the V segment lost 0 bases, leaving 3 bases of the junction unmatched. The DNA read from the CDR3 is TGTGCCAGCAGCCAAGAGGACAGGGGCATCTATGGC. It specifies CASSQEDRGIYG. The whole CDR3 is CASSQEDRGIYGYTF.

Partial CDR3 DNA: TGTGCCATCAGTGGAACAGGGGACGAG. Its translation is CAISGTGDE. The CDR3, in full, reads CAISGTGDEQYF. The chain uses TRBV10-3 and TRBJ2-7; 7 nucleotides line up with TRBD1. The CDR3 end falls 3 residues outside the read, so it is completed with the germline J gene. Germline CDR1 and CDR2: ENHRY and SYGVKD. This CDR3 is built from 12 residues. J lost 5 bases, V lost 4 bases, and 2 bases had no gene match.

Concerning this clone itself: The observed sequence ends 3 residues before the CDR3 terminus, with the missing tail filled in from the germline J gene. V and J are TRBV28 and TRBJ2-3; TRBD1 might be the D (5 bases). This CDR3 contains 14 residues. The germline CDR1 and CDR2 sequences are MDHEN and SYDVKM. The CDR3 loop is CASSLTQANQPQYF. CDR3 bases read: TGTGCCAGCTCACTAACACAGGCAAATCAGCCG.

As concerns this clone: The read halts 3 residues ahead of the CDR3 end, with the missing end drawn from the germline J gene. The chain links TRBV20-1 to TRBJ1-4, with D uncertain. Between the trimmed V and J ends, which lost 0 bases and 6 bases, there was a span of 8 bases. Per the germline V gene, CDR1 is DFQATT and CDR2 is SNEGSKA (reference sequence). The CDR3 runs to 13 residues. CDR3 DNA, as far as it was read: TGCAGTGCTAGAGACCTAGAGGATGAAAAA. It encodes CSARDLEDEK. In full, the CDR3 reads CSARDLEDEKLFF.

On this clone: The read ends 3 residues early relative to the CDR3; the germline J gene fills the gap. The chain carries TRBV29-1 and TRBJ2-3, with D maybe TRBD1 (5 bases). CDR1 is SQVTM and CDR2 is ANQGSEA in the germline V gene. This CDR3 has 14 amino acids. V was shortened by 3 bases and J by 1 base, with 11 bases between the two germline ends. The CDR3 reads CSVEWGAGTDTQYF. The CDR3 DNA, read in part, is TGCAGCGTTGAGTGGGGCGCGGGCACAGATACG.

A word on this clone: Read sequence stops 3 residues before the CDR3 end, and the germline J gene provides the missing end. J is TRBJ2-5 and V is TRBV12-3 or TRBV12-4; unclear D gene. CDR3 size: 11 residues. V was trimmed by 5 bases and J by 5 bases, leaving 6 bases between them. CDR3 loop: CASSTMETQYF. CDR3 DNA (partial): TGTGCCAGCAGTACAATGGAGACC.

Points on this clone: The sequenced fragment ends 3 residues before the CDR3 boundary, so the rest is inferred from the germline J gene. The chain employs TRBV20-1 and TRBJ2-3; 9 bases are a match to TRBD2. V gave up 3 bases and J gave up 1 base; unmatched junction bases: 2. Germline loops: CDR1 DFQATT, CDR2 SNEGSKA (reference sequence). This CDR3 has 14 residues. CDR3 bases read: TGCAGTGCTAGCCAGCGGGGGGGCACAGATACG. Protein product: CSASQRGGTDT. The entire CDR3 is CSASQRGGTDTQYF.

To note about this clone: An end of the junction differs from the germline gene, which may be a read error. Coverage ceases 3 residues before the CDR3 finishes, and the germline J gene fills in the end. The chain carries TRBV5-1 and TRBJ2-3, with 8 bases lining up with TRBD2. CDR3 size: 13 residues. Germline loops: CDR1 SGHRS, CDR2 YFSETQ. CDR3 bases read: TGCGCCGGCAGCACCACGGGACTAGAGACG. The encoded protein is CAGSTTGLET. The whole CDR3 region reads CAGSTTGLETQYF.

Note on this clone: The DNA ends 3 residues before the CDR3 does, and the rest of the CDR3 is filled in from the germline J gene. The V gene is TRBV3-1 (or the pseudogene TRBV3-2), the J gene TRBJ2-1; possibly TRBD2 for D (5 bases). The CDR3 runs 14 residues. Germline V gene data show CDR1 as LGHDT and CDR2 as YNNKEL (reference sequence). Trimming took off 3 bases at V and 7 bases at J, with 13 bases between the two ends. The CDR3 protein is CASSHRHGVNEQFF. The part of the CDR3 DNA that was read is TGTGCCAGCAGCCATAGACACGGGGTGAATGAG.

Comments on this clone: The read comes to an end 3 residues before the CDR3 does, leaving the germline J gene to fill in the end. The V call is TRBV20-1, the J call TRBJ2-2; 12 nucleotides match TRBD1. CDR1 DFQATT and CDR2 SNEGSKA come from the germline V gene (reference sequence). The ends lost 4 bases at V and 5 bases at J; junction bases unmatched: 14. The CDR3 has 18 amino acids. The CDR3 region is CSATSPGQGASWTGELFF. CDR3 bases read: TGCAGTGCTACCTCACCGGGACAGGGGGCTTCGTGGACCGGGGAG.

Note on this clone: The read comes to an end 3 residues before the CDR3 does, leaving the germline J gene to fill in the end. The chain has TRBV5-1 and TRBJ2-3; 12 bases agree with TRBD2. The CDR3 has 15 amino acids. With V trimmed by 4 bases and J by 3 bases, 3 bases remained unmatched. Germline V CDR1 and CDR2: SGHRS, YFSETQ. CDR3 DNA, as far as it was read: TGCGCCAGCAGCCAGACTAGCGGGGGAACAGATACG. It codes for CASSQTSGGTDT. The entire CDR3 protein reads CASSQTSGGTDTQYF.